The 21 T cell receptor beta chains presented below share a single source sample, sequenced in a study of T cell repertoires in cytomegalovirus infection (dated by TCRdb to the late 2010s). The instrument was an Illumina HiSeq 1500. TCRdb redid the processing of the public reads, applying fastp at Q25 and MiXCR, and retained in-frame beta chains. Each CDR3 protein gets just one entry, which takes the most common genes and DNA from the rows behind it. This sample holds 250,000 to 300,000 distinct CDR3 sequences; about 25% were observed only once. The ten biggest clones cover more than 11% of the sample. Source material: PBMCs. The source is a human donor in good health (CMV status not recorded). Some clones in this sample may be carry-over from other donors' samples.

There are many counts of this clonotype. V is TRBV7-6 and J is TRBJ1-2; TRBD1 aligns across 12 bases. From germline, CDR1 is SGHVS and CDR2 FNYEAQ. The CDR3 has 16 amino acids. Trimming took 0 bases from V and 6 from J; bases not matched to a gene: 5. The DNA for the CDR3 is TGTGCCAGCAGCTTAGCTTGGGGACAGGGGGCGCATGGCTACACCTTC. Its protein is CASSLAWGQGAHGYTF.

This clonotype was seen a handful of times. The gene calls are TRBV28 and TRBJ1-2, with D uncertain. V was trimmed by 1 base and J by 6 bases, leaving 6 bases between them. The germline gives CDR1 MDHEN, CDR2 SYDVKM. The CDR3 contains 12 residues. CDR3 protein: CASSLFPDGYTF. The DNA of the CDR3 is TGTGCCAGCAGTTTATTTCCAGATGGCTACACCTTC.

The V and J genes are TRBV11-2 and TRBJ2-7; no clear D. The germline V and J ends were trimmed by 7 bases and 3 bases, with 19 bases remaining between them. The length of the CDR3 is 15 residues. Germline V lookup: CDR1 SGHAT, CDR2 FQNNGV. In nucleotides, the CDR3 is TGTGCCAGCACCACCGTAAAGGGAATTGGCTACGAGCAGTACTTC. Translation: CASTTVKGIGYEQYF.

This clonotype came up a few times. The chain couples TRBV6-2 or TRBV6-3 to TRBJ2-7; TRBD2 matches at 8 bases. V trimming: 7 bases; J trimming: 3 bases; junction bases outside the gene matches: 17. The CDR3 is made up of 17 amino acids. The germline gives CDR1 MNHEY, CDR2 SVGEGT. The CDR3 region is CASTLPGGRRRLYEQYF. The DNA for the CDR3 is TGTGCCAGCACCCTCCCGGGGGGGCGCCGTCGTCTCTACGAGCAGTACTTC.

The chain links TRBV28 to TRBJ2-7; D is perhaps TRBD1 or TRBD2 (5 bases each). The CDR3 length is 14 residues. CDR1 MDHEN and CDR2 SYDVKM come from the germline V gene. V was shortened by 8 bases and J by 3 bases, with 17 bases between the two germline ends. The CDR3 coding sequence is TGTGCCAGCCTAAGTAGGGGACCGCTCTACGAGCAGTACTTC. Its translation: CASLSRGPLYEQYF.

V is TRBV28 and J is TRBJ2-3; 9 bases agree with TRBD1. With 8 bases clipped from V and 5 bases from J, the junction kept 5 bases outside the gene matches. Germline V gene data show CDR1 as MDHEN and CDR2 as SYDVKM. This CDR3 spans 13 amino acids. Here the CDR3 DNA reads TGTGCCAGCCGCAACAGGGGGCAAGATACGCAGTATTTT. Translating it yields CASRNRGQDTQYF.

This chain links TRBV6-1 with TRBJ1-6; a weak D match, TRBD1 (5 bases). The germline V gene encodes CDR1 MNHNS and CDR2 SASEGT. CDR3 length: 14 amino acids. V lost 8 bases, J lost 10 bases, and 18 bases lay in between. In nucleotides, the CDR3 is TGTGCCAGCGGTTACGGGGCGCTGGGGTCACCCCTCCACTTT. It encodes CASGYGALGSPLHF.

This sequence joins TRBV12-3 or TRBV12-4 and TRBJ2-7; D possibly matches TRBD1 or TRBD2 (5 bases each). Trimming took off 7 bases at V and 6 bases at J, with 13 bases between the two ends. The CDR3 loop spans 12 amino acids. CDR3 DNA sequence: TGTGCCAGCACCGGGGCCCCTGGCGAGCAGTACTTC. Protein sequence: CASTGAPGEQYF.

V gene TRBV28 combines with J gene TRBJ1-2; no reliable D call. CDR1 MDHEN and CDR2 SYDVKM come from the germline V gene. The CDR3 is 12 amino acids. V shed 3 bases and J shed 3 bases, with 5 bases lying between them. This CDR3 is CASSLPDYGYTF. In DNA, the CDR3 is TGTGCCAGCAGTTTGCCAGACTATGGCTACACCTTC.

Many counts were recorded for this clonotype. V is TRBV7-2 and J is TRBJ2-7; D unresolved. CDR1 is SGHTA, CDR2 FQGNSA, per germline. The CDR3 extends over 14 amino acids. V was shortened by 1 base and J by 7 bases, with 14 bases between the two germline ends. CDR3 in DNA: TGTGCCAGCAGCTTAGGTCGAGAGATAAGGGAGCAGTACTTC. Its protein is CASSLGREIREQYF.

This clonotype has just a few counts. The rearrangement joins TRBV10-3 to TRBJ2-5; no clear D. Germline-derived CDR1 and CDR2 are ENHRY and SYGVKD. Trimming shortened V by 4 bases and J by 5 bases, and 11 bases separated the two germline ends. The CDR3 consists of 13 residues. The CDR3 reads CAISAEQVETQYF. The CDR3 nucleotides read TGTGCCATCAGTGCAGAGCAGGTGGAGACCCAGTACTTC.

The chain links TRBV12-3 or TRBV12-4 to TRBJ2-3; 7 nucleotides align to TRBD2. V trimming: 4 bases; J trimming: 2 bases; junction bases outside the gene matches: 6. This CDR3 comprises 15 residues. This chain's CDR3 is CASSWAGVHTDTQYF. The CDR3 DNA follows: TGTGCCAGCAGTTGGGCGGGGGTACACACAGATACGCAGTATTTT.

This clonotype was seen many times. V and J are TRBV28 and TRBJ2-1, with 9 positions matching TRBD2. J gave up 7 bases and V 1 base, and 5 bases lay outside the gene matches. Per the germline V gene, CDR1 is MDHEN and CDR2 is SYDVKM. The CDR3 length is 15 residues. The CDR3 DNA follows: TGTGCCAGCAGTTTATCGGCGGGGGGGGGGAATGAGCAGTTCTTC. Amino acids: CASSLSAGGGNEQFF.

This clonotype has a handful of counts. V and J are TRBV19 and TRBJ2-7; D unresolved. V lost 3 bases and J 0 bases, leaving 9 bases between the germline ends. CDR3 length: 14 amino acids. From germline, CDR1 is LNHDA and CDR2 SQIVND (reference sequence). The DNA for the CDR3 is TGTGCCAGTAGTATTTCCGAGAGCTCCTACGAGCAGTACTTC. Its translation: CASSISESSYEQYF.

The chain uses TRBV7-2 and TRBJ2-7; D is ambiguous. Germline CDR1 is SGHTA and CDR2 is FQGNSA. Trimming removed 1 base from V and 2 bases from J, with 9 bases in between. The CDR3 is 14 residues long. The CDR3 sequence is CASSLDMATYEQYF. The CDR3 DNA reads as TGTGCCAGCAGCTTAGATATGGCGACCTACGAGCAGTACTTC.

Notes on this clonotype: Without the conserved terminal phenylalanine or tryptophan, this CDR3 likely stems from a read error. This chain links TRBV6-5 with TRBJ2-2; D ambiguous. Germline V gene lookup returns CDR1 MNHEY and CDR2 SVGAGI. The CDR3 runs to 14 residues. Trimming removed 3 bases at V and 2 bases at J, with 7 bases between. CDR3 sequence (DNA): TGTGCCAGCAGTTATTACCCCAACACCGGGGAGCTGTTTCTT. It translates to CASSYYPNTGELFL.

Ten or more counts support this clonotype. The chain couples TRBV7-3 to TRBJ2-1; maybe TRBD2 (6 bases). The CDR3 has 18 residues. Trimming took off 4 bases at V and 0 bases at J, with 19 bases between the two ends. The germline gives CDR1 SGHTA, CDR2 FQGTGA. The CDR3 DNA is TGTGCCAGCAGCTCCCCCGAAAGCGGGCCCCGCTCCTACAATGAGCAGTTCTTC. Translated, it gives CASSSPESGPRSYNEQFF.

This clonotype was found a few times. J is TRBJ2-1 and V is TRBV6-4; D unclear. V lost 2 bases and J lost 6, with 11 bases in between. Germline CDR1 and CDR2: MRHNA and SNTAGT. CDR3 size: 14 residues. CDR3 nucleotides: TGTGCCAGCAGTGACAAGGGCGAAGCCAATGAGCAGTTCTTC. Translating gives CASSDKGEANEQFF.

This clonotype turned up a few times. The chain employs TRBV12-3 or TRBV12-4 and TRBJ2-7; D may be TRBD2 (5 bases). This CDR3 contains 14 residues. V was clipped by 5 bases and J by 6 bases, with 17 bases between them. CDR3 region: CASSRRLEGSEQYF. CDR3 nucleotides: TGTGCCAGCAGTAGGCGGCTAGAAGGGAGCGAGCAGTACTTC.

This clonotype was detected many times. J is TRBJ1-1 and V is TRBV7-2; D unclear. Looked up from germline, CDR1 is SGHTA and CDR2 is FQGNSA. This CDR3 spans 15 amino acids. Trimming left V 5 bases short and J 1 base short, with 14 bases between. CDR3 bases: TGTGCCAGCAGCCCCACGGCGGGCACGAACACTGAAGCTTTCTTT. It codes for CASSPTAGTNTEAFF.

The CDR3 DNA sequence: TGTGCCAGCAGTGGGGGCAGGTTTGCAACTAATGAAAAACTGTTTTTT. Translated, it gives CASSGGRFATNEKLFF. The V call is TRBV2, the J call TRBJ1-4, with D maybe TRBD1 (5 bases). The CDR3 is 16 amino acids. Trimming cost V 4 bases and J 0 bases, with 12 bases left between them. Germline V gene data show CDR1 as SNHLY and CDR2 as FYNNEI.